The 16 T cell receptor beta chains given below trace back to one sample, sequenced in a study of tumor-infiltrating lymphocytes in primary liver carcinoma. Total RNA (roughly 530 ng) served as template for TCR beta cDNA synthesis primed by a constant-region primer. What produced the TCR beta libraries was three nested multiplex PCR rounds using slightly modified ARM-PCR. Both of the initial two PCR rounds ran for roughly 11 cycles and employed TRBV1-TRBV30 forward primers alongside a C-beta reverse primer. TCRdb fed the multiplex PCR reads into MiXCR, producing one record per CDR3 protein. The table has 50,000 to 70,000 distinct CDR3 sequences, less than 75% seen once. The tissue used was unsorted bulk material of about 19-31 mg. RNA and DNA were co-extracted from it with the AllPrep DNA/RNA mini kit. The specimen sequenced was liver tumor tissue from sampling region 2. Subset specified: tumor region T2, inferior pole. These receptors all stem from a man aged 40-50 years with primary liver carcinoma and hepatitis B virus infection.

Of note for this clonotype: A junction end diverges from the germline sequence, so it may reflect a read error. The gene calls are TRBV7-2 and TRBJ2-2; TRBD2 might be the D (5 bases). Germline V gives CDR1 SGHTA, CDR2 FQGNSA. The CDR3 is made up of 14 amino acids. The CDR3 nucleotides read TGTGCCAGCAGCCCACTGAGTAGGACCGGGGAGCTGTCTTTC. Its protein is CASSPLSRTGELSF.

This clonotype was detected once. One end of the junction is discordant with germline, which a read error may explain. The chain uses TRBV29-1 and TRBJ1-2, with a tentative D call TRBD1 (5 bases). The CDR3 runs to 18 residues. Germline V gene sequence: CDR1 SQVTM, CDR2 ANQGSEA. CDR3 DNA: TGCATCGTTGGGGCACCAACAGGAACTCAAGTGGCTAACTATGGCTACAGCTTC. Its translation is CIVGAPTGTQVANYGYSF.

V usage is TRBV29-1 and J usage is TRBJ2-7; D unresolved. Trimming removed 7 bases from V and 10 bases from J, with 20 bases in between. The CDR3 contains 12 residues. In germline, CDR1 is SQVTM, CDR2 ANQGSEA. The CDR3 is CSERSRSGEQYV. The CDR3 DNA follows: TGCAGCGAGAGATCGAGGTCTGGGGAACAGTACGTC.

In regard to this clonotype: An end of the junction does not agree with germline; a read error may underlie this. The V call is TRBV6-2 or TRBV6-3, the J call TRBJ2-3; 8 bases are shared with TRBD2. Germline V gives CDR1 MNHEY, CDR2 SVGEGT. This CDR3 region has 15 residues. This CDR3 is CASSYVSGKADTHYF. Written as DNA, the CDR3 is TGTGCCAGCAGTTACGTTAGCGGGAAAGCAGATACGCACTATTTT.

Ten or more counts support this clonotype. The chain carries TRBV7-9 and TRBJ2-5, with unresolved D. Between the trimmed V and J ends, which lost 1 base and 5 bases, there was a span of 11 bases. CDR3 length equals 14 residues. Germline V CDR1 and CDR2: SEHNR, FQNEAQ (reference sequence). The CDR3 bases are TGTGCCAGCAGCTTAGAGGAGAACTGGGAGACCCAGTACTTC. It is translated as CASSLEENWETQYF.

This clonotype was recorded many times. The CDR3 DNA reads as TGTGCCAGCAGCCGACAGGGGGCTTTAGATACGCAGTATTTT. This codes for CASSRQGALDTQYF. The gene calls are TRBV12-3 or TRBV12-4 and TRBJ2-3; 10 nucleotides agree with TRBD1. J was trimmed by 5 bases and V by 6 bases; bases with no gene match: 5. The length of the CDR3 is 14 residues.

This clonotype appeared a single time. The conserved phenylalanine or tryptophan is not found at the CDR3 terminus, so this likely reflects a read error. V usage is TRBV11-2 and J usage is TRBJ2-5; possible D gene TRBD2, 6 bases. The CDR3 sequence is 16 residues long. Germline V gene data show CDR1 as SGHAT and CDR2 as FQNNGV. CDR3 coding DNA: TGTGCTAGCATCCAAACTCCTGGCGGGGTGAAAGAGACCCAGTACTTA. Amino acid sequence: CASIQTPGGVKETQYL.

With respect to this clonotype: An end of the junction differs from the germline gene, which may be a read error. The chain couples TRBV7-8 to TRBJ2-2; D ambiguous. From germline, CDR1 is SGHVS and CDR2 FQNEAQ. The CDR3 runs 12 residues. In DNA form, the CDR3 reads TGCGCCGGAAAGGGCGACACCGATGAGCTGTTTTTT. Protein product: CAGKGDTDELFF.

On this clonotype: A junction boundary mismatches the germline segment, possibly from a read error. The chain recombines TRBV29-1 with TRBJ1-2; 9 nucleotides agree with TRBD1. The CDR3 covers 14 residues. Germline CDR1 is SQVTM and CDR2 is ANQGSEA. The CDR3 nucleotides read TGCATCGTTGCCGGGACAGGGCTCGATGCTGGCTACACCTTC. Its protein is CIVAGTGLDAGYTF.

The gene calls are TRBV29-1 and TRBJ2-3; D may match TRBD1 or TRBD2 (6 bases each). V was pared by 6 bases and J by 4 bases, with 17 bases between. The germline CDR1 and CDR2 sequences are SQVTM and ANQGSEA. The CDR3 covers 14 residues. For the CDR3, the DNA is TGCAGCGTGAGGGGGGCAGGGAGTTCAGATACGCAGTATTTT. Protein product: CSVRGAGSSDTQYF.

V usage is TRBV5-1 and J usage is TRBJ2-3; 9 bases align to TRBD1. Trimming took 5 bases from V and 4 from J; bases not matched to a gene: 20. Germline lookup yields CDR1 SGHRS and CDR2 YFSETQ. The CDR3 length is 19 residues. This chain's CDR3 is CASRSPSADRGQSADTQYF. In DNA, the CDR3 is TGCGCCAGCAGAAGCCCCAGCGCGGACAGGGGCCAAAGCGCAGATACGCAGTATTTT.

With respect to this clonotype: At one boundary the junction diverges from the germline segment, which might be a read error. This rearrangement joins TRBV18 to TRBJ2-3; TRBD2 aligns across 8 bases. In germline, CDR1 is KGHSH, CDR2 LQKENI. This CDR3 is 15 amino acids long. The CDR3 region is CASSPGSGSRDTQYF. The CDR3 DNA follows: TGTGCCAGCTCACCAGGAAGCGGGAGCAGAGATACGCAGTATTTT.

In this sample, this clonotype turned up many times. The gene calls are TRBV6-5 and TRBJ2-3, with TRBD1 matching over 7 bases. V lost 5 bases and J lost 0; bases outside the gene matches: 11. This CDR3 is built from 17 residues. The germline gives CDR1 MNHEY, CDR2 SVGAGI. The CDR3 DNA reads TGTGCCAGCAGTGTAACAGGGGTCCCCTCTAGCACAGATACGCAGTATTTT. Translating gives CASSVTGVPSSTDTQYF.

This clonotype was recorded a few times. V usage is TRBV10-3 and J usage is TRBJ2-6; D possibly matches TRBD1 or TRBD2 (6 bases each). V lost 4 bases and J 0 bases, leaving 16 bases between the germline ends. Germline CDR1 and CDR2: ENHRY and SYGVKD. This CDR3 is built from 18 residues. DNA of the CDR3: TGTGCCATCAGTGGTTCGAGGGGGGCAGACTCTGGGGCCAACGTCCTGACTTTC. Amino acids: CAISGSRGADSGANVLTF.

As concerns this clonotype: An end of the junction does not agree with germline; a read error may underlie this. V is TRBV11-2 and J is TRBJ1-1; unclear D gene. CDR1 and CDR2 from the germline V gene are SGHAT and FQNNGV. The CDR3 is made up of 15 amino acids. The CDR3 DNA reads TGTGTCAGCAGCCCGGGGTATGGAAGTAACACTGAAGCTTTCTTT. Its protein is CVSSPGYGSNTEAFF. The entire variable domain, with the rest obtained from reference TRBV11-2 and TRBJ1-1, is as follows: EAGVAQSPRYKIIEKRQSVAFWCNPISGHATLYWYQQILGQGPKLLIQFQNNGVVDDSQLPKDRFSAERLKGVDSTLKIQPAKLEDSAVYLCVSSPGYGSNTEAFFGQGTRLTVV.

This clonotype was counted many times. The chain joins TRBV12-3 or TRBV12-4 to TRBJ2-5; 7 bases fit TRBD2. V dropped 1 base and J dropped 4; count of bases not matched to a gene: 3. The CDR3 contains 14 residues. The CDR3 loop reads CASSLGGGRETQYF. The CDR3 bases are TGTGCCAGCAGTTTAGGGGGGGGGAGAGAGACCCAGTACTTC.